This entry features one T cell receptor (beta chain) sequence. Its target is not known. A much larger clone lies one base from this, so it may be a read error. CDR3 size: 15 residues. Germline V gene data show CDR1 as MNHNS and CDR2 as SASEGT. Unique molecular identifiers were incorporated when the TCRbeta library was constructed. TCRdb passed the PCR reads through MiXCR, listing each CDR3 protein once. Of some 220,000 distinct CDR3 sequences in the sample, 9.5% to 13% were seen once. This sample was taken from a study of T-cell reconstitution after alpha-beta-depleted transplantation in children. Study-wide results and limits: Expanded clones from the graft, numbering several hundred, reportedly supplied alpha-beta T cells about two months after transplant. By one year post-transplant, T-cell counts and diversity largely arose from T cells that were newly produced. Surviving recipient T cells and intrathymic progenitors accounted for some patients' high TCRbeta diversity at day 60.

The input for sequencing was PBMCs, taken before TCRalphabeta/CD19-depleted stem cell transplant. The chain uses TRBV6-1 and TRBJ1-5, with a possible D match to TRBD1 (6 bases). The TCR comes from a child less than two years old with acute myeloid leukemia, due to receive a stem cell transplant. The CDR3 is CASRPTRGRNRPQHF. Written as DNA, the CDR3 is TGTGCCAGCAGGCCCACCCGGGGGCGTAATCGGCCCCAGCATTTT.